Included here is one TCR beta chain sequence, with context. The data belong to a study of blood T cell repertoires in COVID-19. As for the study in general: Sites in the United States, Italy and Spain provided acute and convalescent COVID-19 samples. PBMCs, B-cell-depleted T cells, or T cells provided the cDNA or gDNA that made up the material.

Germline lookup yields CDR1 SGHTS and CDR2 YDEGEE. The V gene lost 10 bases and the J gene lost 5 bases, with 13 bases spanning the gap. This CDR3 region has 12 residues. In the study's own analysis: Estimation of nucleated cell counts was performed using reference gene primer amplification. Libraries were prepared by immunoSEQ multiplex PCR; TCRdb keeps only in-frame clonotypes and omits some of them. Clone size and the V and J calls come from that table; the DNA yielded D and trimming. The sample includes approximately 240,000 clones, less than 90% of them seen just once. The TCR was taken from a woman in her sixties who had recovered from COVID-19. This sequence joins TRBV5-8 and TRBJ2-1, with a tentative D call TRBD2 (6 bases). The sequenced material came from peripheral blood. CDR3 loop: CASRGKDNEQFF. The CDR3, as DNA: TGTGCCTCACGGGGGAAGGACAATGAGCAGTTCTTC. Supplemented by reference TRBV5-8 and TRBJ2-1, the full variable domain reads EAGVTQSPTHLIKTRGQQATLRCSPISGHTSVYWYQQALGLGLQFLLWYDEGEERNRGNFPPRFSGRQFPNYSSELNVNALELEDSALYLCASRGKDNEQFFGPGTRLTVL.